A single sample gave rise to the 32 T cell receptor beta chains below, sequenced in a study of T-cell memory formation after mild COVID-19. In TCRdb, the 5' RACE reads were re-called with MiXCR into one record per CDR3 protein. The table has under 250,000 distinct CDR3 sequences, 10% seen once. Source material: PBMCs or a T cell subset sorted from them (not recorded which). Source of these receptors: a man between 18 and 29 years old who had mild COVID-19 (a few samples of this study predate the infection). Cell type and time point are not known.

The CDR3, as DNA: TGCAGTGCTAGAACGGACAGAAAAGAGACCCAGTACTTC. Encoded protein: CSARTDRKETQYF. V usage is TRBV20-1 and J usage is TRBJ2-5; TRBD1 might be the D (6 bases). Germline V lookup: CDR1 DFQATT, CDR2 SNEGSKA (reference sequence). V lost 2 bases and J 3 bases, leaving 10 bases between the germline ends. This CDR3 contains 13 residues.

This clonotype was observed a single time. This chain links TRBV6-6 with TRBJ2-7; TRBD1 aligns across 7 bases. Germline CDR1 is MNHNY and CDR2 is SVGAGI (reference sequence). CDR3 length equals 15 residues. The V segment lost 0 bases and the J segment 6 bases; nucleotides outside the gene matches: 8. CDR3: CASSYSQISGGEQYF. The CDR3 bases are TGTGCCAGCAGTTACTCCCAAATATCAGGGGGCGAGCAGTACTTC.

This clonotype was found a few times. The CDR3 region has the DNA TGCAGTGCGGGACAGCGCCTGGAAAACTATGGCTACACCTTC. Translation: CSAGQRLENYGYTF. The V gene is TRBV20-1, the J gene TRBJ1-2; 7 bases fit TRBD1. This CDR3 has 14 residues. Germline CDR1 and CDR2: DFQATT and SNEGSKA (reference sequence). V gave up 6 bases and J gave up 2 bases; unmatched junction bases: 9.

The chain couples TRBV20-1 to TRBJ1-5, with 8 nucleotides matching TRBD1. The CDR3 runs to 14 residues. V lost 4 bases and J lost 6; bases outside the gene matches: 8. The germline gives CDR1 DFQATT, CDR2 SNEGSKA (reference sequence). The CDR3 sequence: CSAMEPGGGQPQHF. In nucleotides, the CDR3 is TGCAGTGCTATGGAACCAGGGGGCGGTCAGCCCCAGCATTTT.

In its sample, this clonotype was seen a few times. This rearrangement joins TRBV7-2 to TRBJ1-1; D is possibly TRBD1 (5 bases). Germline V gene data show CDR1 as SGHTA and CDR2 as FQGNSA. The CDR3 loop spans 11 amino acids. Trimming shortened V by 5 bases and J by 11 bases, and 12 bases separated the two germline ends. The CDR3 DNA reads as TGTGCCAGCAGCCCCTGGGACGGCGCTTTCTTT. This translates into CASSPWDGAFF.

The chain couples TRBV14 to TRBJ2-3; D may be TRBD1 (6 bases). Germline V gives CDR1 SGHDN, CDR2 FVKESK. V was clipped by 4 bases and J by 2 bases, with 16 bases between them. The CDR3 is 16 residues long. CDR3 DNA: TGTGCCAGCAGCCCGCCCGGGACAATGTTCACAGATACGCAGTATTTT. Its translation: CASSPPGTMFTDTQYF. The full variable domain, with the rest looked up from reference TRBV14 and TRBJ2-3, is EAGVTQFPSHSVIEKGQTVTLRCDPISGHDNLYWYRRVMGKEIKFLLHFVKESKQDESGMPNNRFLAERTGGTYSTLKVQPAELEDSGVYFCASSPPGTMFTDTQYFGPGTRLTVL.

This chain connects TRBV10-3 to TRBJ2-7; TRBD2 is a possible D gene (5 bases). The CDR3 is made up of 12 amino acids. V was cut by 6 bases and J by 0 bases, with 6 bases left in between. Germline assignment: CDR1 ENHRY and CDR2 SYGVKD. The CDR3 here is CAIRRDSYEQYF. The CDR3 bases are TGTGCCATCAGACGGGACTCCTACGAGCAGTACTTC.

This clonotype was observed many times. The chain recombines TRBV7-2 with TRBJ2-1, with 9 bases lining up with TRBD1. This CDR3 is built from 17 residues. V lost 4 bases and J lost 1; bases outside the gene matches: 8. CDR1 is SGHTA, CDR2 FQGNSA, per germline. CDR3 sequence (DNA): TGTGCCAGCAGCTCCCCAACAGGGGGCTTGTCCTACAATGAGCAGTTCTTC. Translated, it gives CASSSPTGGLSYNEQFF.

This clonotype was observed a few times. CDR3 sequence reads: CAISESATYEQYF. In DNA form, the CDR3 reads TGTGCCATCAGTGAGTCGGCCACCTACGAGCAGTACTTC. The gene calls are TRBV10-3 and TRBJ2-7; D is unclear. The CDR3 extends over 13 amino acids. Germline V gene lookup returns CDR1 ENHRY and CDR2 SYGVKD. Trimming stripped 0 bases from V and 2 bases from J, with 5 bases between.

The gene calls are TRBV24-1 and TRBJ2-4; 9 bases line up with TRBD1. Trimming cost V 4 bases and J 4 bases; bases outside gene matches: 13. This CDR3 spans 18 amino acids. Germline V gives CDR1 KGHDR, CDR2 SFDVKD. CDR3 residues: CATSEQGQGLWQKNIQYF. In nucleotides, the CDR3 is TGTGCCACCAGTGAGCAGGGACAGGGATTATGGCAGAAAAACATTCAGTACTTC.

CDR3 protein: CASSLDQGFNEQFF. Written as DNA, the CDR3 is TGTGCCAGCAGTCTGGACCAGGGGTTCAATGAGCAGTTCTTC. The rearrangement links TRBV12-3 or TRBV12-4 to TRBJ2-1; D might be TRBD1 (6 bases). The CDR3 runs 14 residues. V was pared by 5 bases and J by 6 bases, with 14 bases between.

This clonotype was recorded a few times. The gene calls are TRBV6-2 or TRBV6-3 and TRBJ1-1; D is uncertain. The CDR3 is made up of 13 amino acids. V shed 2 bases and J shed 0 bases, with 4 bases lying between them. Germline V gives CDR1 MNHEY, CDR2 SVGEGT. In DNA, the CDR3 is TGTGCCAGCAGTTACCCATTGAACACTGAAGCTTTCTTT. Translated: CASSYPLNTEAFF.

The sample holds a few counts of this clonotype. V usage is TRBV27 and J usage is TRBJ2-3; possible D gene TRBD2, 7 bases. V lost 8 bases to trimming and J lost 7 bases, with 16 bases between them. CDR1 and CDR2 from the germline V gene are MNHEY and SMNVEV (reference sequence). The CDR3 has 13 amino acids. The CDR3 is CASQGGGRNTQYF. The CDR3 coding sequence is TGTGCCAGCCAAGGGGGGGGGCGTAATACGCAGTATTTT.

This clonotype was counted a few times. The chain employs TRBV27 and TRBJ1-5; D unresolved. Trimming shortened V by 7 bases and J by 4 bases, and 11 bases separated the two germline ends. The CDR3 consists of 13 residues. Looked up from germline, CDR1 is MNHEY and CDR2 is SMNVEV (reference sequence). In DNA, the CDR3 is TGTGCCAGCATGCCAGGAGGGAATCAGCCCCAGCATTTT. This codes for CASMPGGNQPQHF.

The chain carries TRBV7-9 and TRBJ2-1; 9 bases are a match to TRBD2. This CDR3 is 16 amino acids long. The V gene's germline CDR1 is SEHNR and CDR2 FQNEAQ (reference sequence). V lost 5 bases and J lost 3; bases outside the gene matches: 8. This chain's CDR3 is CASSDTLAGLYNEQFF. The CDR3 bases are TGTGCCAGCAGCGACACCCTAGCGGGGCTCTACAATGAGCAGTTCTTC.

This clonotype was seen a few times. The chain carries TRBV20-1 and TRBJ1-5; the D is unclear. CDR3 size: 13 residues. Germline values: CDR1 DFQATT, CDR2 SNEGSKA (reference sequence). V lost 3 bases to trimming and J lost 4 bases, with 10 bases between them. CDR3 DNA sequence: TGCAGTGCTAGGTTTGACCGAAATCAGCCCCAGCATTTT. Translating it yields CSARFDRNQPQHF.

The chain employs TRBV5-1 and TRBJ2-5; TRBD2 matches 8 bases. Germline-derived CDR1 and CDR2 are SGHRS and YFSETQ. This CDR3 comprises 15 residues. Germline trimming cut 2 bases from V and 5 bases from J; bases unmatched to any gene: 8. The CDR3: CASSLAGVTRETQYF. CDR3 nucleotide sequence: TGCGCCAGCAGCTTAGCGGGGGTCACCAGGGAGACCCAGTACTTC.

This clonotype was observed a few times. The chain recombines TRBV10-3 with TRBJ1-5, with TRBD1 matching over 7 bases. The CDR3 sequence is 13 residues long. With 7 bases clipped from V and 8 bases from J, the junction kept 8 bases outside the gene matches. CDR1 and CDR2 from the germline V gene are ENHRY and SYGVKD. CDR3 in DNA: TGTGCCATCAATAGGGGGCTGGATGAGCCCCAGCATTTT. Amino acid sequence: CAINRGLDEPQHF.

The chain joins TRBV19 to TRBJ1-2; no firm D call. There are 13 residues in the CDR3. Trimming stripped 3 bases from V and 11 bases from J, with 16 bases between. The germline CDR1 and CDR2 sequences are LNHDA and SQIVND (reference sequence). Here the CDR3 DNA reads TGTGCCAGTAGTATGTACGCCAGGACGGGATACACCTTC. Its translation: CASSMYARTGYTF.

The chain uses TRBV6-1 and TRBJ2-3, with D possibly TRBD1 on 5 matching bases. Germline CDR1 reads MNHNS; CDR2 reads SASEGT. This CDR3 region has 14 residues. V gave up 4 bases and J gave up 0 bases, with 8 bases separating them. The CDR3 coding sequence is TGTGCCAGCAGTGCGGACACCAGCACAGATACGCAGTATTTT. Protein: CASSADTSTDTQYF.

The chain employs TRBV7-8 and TRBJ1-5; tentatively, D is TRBD1 (6 bases). The CDR3 is made up of 16 amino acids. V gave up 5 bases and J gave up 0 bases, with 14 bases separating them. The germline gives CDR1 SGHVS, CDR2 FQNEAQ. The CDR3 is CASSAYRVPSNQPQHF. CDR3 bases: TGTGCCAGCAGCGCGTACAGGGTACCTAGCAATCAGCCCCAGCATTTT.

There are many counts of this clonotype. The rearrangement uses TRBV5-1 and TRBJ2-3, with a weak D call TRBD2 (7 bases). V lost 7 bases and J lost 1, with 10 bases in between. The V gene's germline CDR1 is SGHRS and CDR2 YFSETQ. The CDR3 consists of 13 residues. Here the CDR3 DNA reads TGCGCCAGCGGGGGGGGCGGCACAGATACGCAGTATTTT. Its protein product is CASGGGGTDTQYF.

The table lists this clonotype with a few counts. The V call is TRBV4-2, the J call TRBJ2-1; TRBD2 matches at 8 bases. V lost 2 bases and J lost 4; bases outside the gene matches: 4. CDR1 is LGHNA, CDR2 YNFKEQ, per germline. The CDR3 spans 15 residues. In DNA form, the CDR3 reads TGTGCCAGCAGCCAAATAGCGGGGCAATACAATGAGCAGTTCTTC. Translation gives CASSQIAGQYNEQFF.

The chain couples TRBV24-1 to TRBJ2-1, with 7 bases matching TRBD2. V was clipped by 5 bases and J by 7 bases; unmatched bases: 7. Looked up from germline, CDR1 is KGHDR and CDR2 is SFDVKD. The CDR3 covers 14 residues. CDR3 in DNA: TGTGCCACCAGTGCCCTTGGGGGGGAAAATGAGCAGTTCTTC. It codes for CATSALGGENEQFF.

The chain carries TRBV7-9 and TRBJ2-7, with D possibly being TRBD1 (5 bases). This CDR3 spans 15 amino acids. Germline CDR1 reads SEHNR; CDR2 reads FQNEAQ (reference sequence). The ends were cut back, 5 bases at V and 3 bases at J, with 17 bases in the middle. CDR3 sequence: CASSQISQGYYEQYV. The CDR3 coding sequence is TGTGCCAGCAGCCAAATTTCCCAGGGATACTACGAGCAGTACGTC.

This clonotype was seen a handful of times. The chain is built from TRBV19 and TRBJ2-2; the match to TRBD2 covers 8 bases. The V gene's germline CDR1 is LNHDA and CDR2 SQIVND (reference sequence). V gave up 3 bases and J gave up 7 bases; unmatched junction bases: 7. The CDR3 totals 15 residues. CDR3 DNA sequence: TGTGCCAGTAGTATGGTAGCGGGGCCCAGCGGGGAGCTGTTTTTT. Its protein product is CASSMVAGPSGELFF.

This sequence joins TRBV2 and TRBJ2-5; TRBD2 aligns across 9 bases. Germline values: CDR1 SNHLY, CDR2 FYNNEI. With 6 bases clipped from V and 4 bases from J, the junction kept 9 bases outside the gene matches. This CDR3 has 15 residues. CDR3 sequence (DNA): TGTGCCAGCAGATGGGGCGGGGGGGCAGGAGAGACCCAGTACTTC. Translated: CASRWGGGAGETQYF.

This clonotype was counted ten times or more. This sequence joins TRBV12-3 or TRBV12-4 and TRBJ2-1, with D unresolved. V lost 3 bases, J lost 3 bases, and 9 bases lay in between. This CDR3 is built from 14 residues. The CDR3 DNA sequence: TGTGCCAGCAGTTTTGTGGCGGTCTACAATGAGCAGTTCTTC. It is translated as CASSFVAVYNEQFF.

The chain joins TRBV6-6 to TRBJ1-5; D ambiguous. The V and J ends lost 7 bases and 0 bases respectively, with 16 bases between them. From germline, CDR1 is MNHNY and CDR2 SVGAGI (reference sequence). CDR3 length equals 16 residues. The CDR3 nucleotides read TGTGCCAGCACCCAACCGGAATCTTATAGCAATCAGCCCCAGCATTTT. Protein: CASTQPESYSNQPQHF.

The sample holds a few counts of this clonotype. The chain combines TRBV9 with TRBJ2-5; no definite D call. Germline V gives CDR1 SGDLS, CDR2 YYNGEE. With 3 bases removed from V and 0 bases from J, the gap between germline ends came to 9 bases. The CDR3 totals 14 residues. The CDR3 reads CASSAQVNQETQYF. As DNA, the CDR3 is TGTGCCAGCAGCGCCCAGGTCAACCAAGAGACCCAGTACTTC.

The J gene is TRBJ1-5, the V gene TRBV18, with D tentatively TRBD1 (5 bases). The V gene lost 0 bases and the J gene lost 14 bases, with 14 bases spanning the gap. This CDR3 contains 13 residues. The V gene's germline CDR1 is KGHSH and CDR2 LQKENI. CDR3 sequence reads: CASSPPGQEIKHF. The CDR3 DNA reads as TGTGCCAGCTCACCACCGGGGCAGGAGATTAAGCATTTT. The full variable domain, with the rest looked up from reference TRBV18 and TRBJ1-5, is NAGVMQNPRHLVRRRGQEARLRCSPMKGHSHVYWYRQLPEEGLKFMVYLQKENIIDESGMPKERFSAEFPKEGPSILRIQQVVRGDSAAYFCASSPPGQEIKHFGDGTRLSIL.

The rearrangement uses TRBV28 and TRBJ1-2; D is undetermined. The CDR3 contains 17 residues. The germline V and J ends were trimmed by 3 bases and 0 bases, with 17 bases remaining between them. Germline V gene data show CDR1 as MDHEN and CDR2 as SYDVKM. The CDR3 spells CASSLNWPDNSNYGYTF. In DNA, the CDR3 is TGTGCCAGCAGTTTGAATTGGCCCGATAACTCTAACTATGGCTACACCTTC.